This T cell receptor (beta chain) derives from a study of blood T cell repertoires in COVID-19. For the study at large: Sources were T cells, B-cell-depleted T cells, or PBMCs; the material itself was cDNA or gDNA.

CDR1 is SGHDN and CDR2 is FVKESK in the germline V gene. The V end lost 5 bases, the J end lost 0 bases, and 13 bases lay between the germline ends. CDR3 length: 15 residues. Source study methods: Cell counts per sample came from amplifying reference gene primers. Libraries were prepared by immunoSEQ multiplex PCR; TCRdb keeps only in-frame clonotypes and omits some of them. Clonal size and the V and J genes are those of that table, whereas D and trimming came from the DNA. The sample consists of 150,000 to 200,000 clones, approximately 82% of them appearing once. The study drew participants aged about 18 to 89 years from roughly 25 US areas. Two negative PCRs, clearance, or symptom resolution were required of recovered Cohort 3 donors.

The chain couples TRBV14 to TRBJ1-2; weak D call: TRBD1 (5 bases). Sequences were obtained from PBMCs or T cells enriched from blood (not recorded which). The source is a woman in her fifties or sixties who had recovered from COVID-19. CDR3 region: CASSGLGATNYGYTF. For the CDR3, the DNA is TGTGCCAGCAGCGGACTAGGGGCCACTAACTATGGCTACACCTTC.